Listed below are T cell receptor beta chains from one sample, sequenced in a study of CD8 T cells in Susac syndrome. Each CDR3 protein gets one entry after TCRdb re-called the immunoSEQ multiplex PCR reads with MiXCR. The data contain more than 150,000 distinct CDR3 sequences, 95% of them singletons. The specimen sequenced was CD8+ T cells from PBMCs. Every receptor here comes from a human donor with Susac syndrome. Both conserved end residues are trimmed from each CDR3.

v_gene: TRBV13; j_gene: TRBJ1-2; CDR3aa: ASSLWGDQSYT
v_gene: TRBV19; j_gene: TRBJ1-1; CDR3aa: ASSFGQGSTEAF
v_gene: TRBV7-9; j_gene: TRBJ1-2; CDR3aa: ASSSGDSPYGYT
v_gene: TRBV13; j_gene: TRBJ2-7; CDR3aa: ASSWTSGGINEQY
v_gene: TRBV20-1; j_gene: TRBJ2-6; CDR3aa: SAPRSSGANVLT
v_gene: TRBV5-1; j_gene: TRBJ2-5; CDR3aa: ASSLVGGFGGGQETQY
v_gene: TRBV7-9; j_gene: TRBJ2-5; CDR3aa: ASSRTGKLQETQY
v_gene: TRBV7-6; j_gene: TRBJ2-7; CDR3aa: ASSLGAPSYEQY
v_gene: TRBV4-2; j_gene: TRBJ2-5; CDR3aa: ASSQGASGSTQETQY
v_gene: TRBV7-9; j_gene: TRBJ1-5; CDR3aa: ASSLDGSNQPQH
v_gene: TRBV4-1; j_gene: TRBJ2-1; CDR3aa: ASSQDLRLDLGEQF
v_gene: TRBV29-1; j_gene: TRBJ1-1; CDR3aa: SGRQGEGTEAF
v_gene: TRBV20-1; j_gene: TRBJ2-1; CDR3aa: SAVSGPRGEQF
v_gene: TRBV28; j_gene: TRBJ1-5; CDR3aa: ASSFGAGSMGANSNQPQH
v_gene: TRBV30; j_gene: TRBJ1-1; CDR3aa: AWALYTEAF
v_gene: TRBV11-2; j_gene: TRBJ2-7; CDR3aa: ASSSLSAEIIYEQY
v_gene: TRBV28; j_gene: TRBJ2-1; CDR3aa: ASSKTSERLYEQF
v_gene: TRBV12-3/TRBV12-4; j_gene: TRBJ2-1; CDR3aa: ASRETTGLEQF
v_gene: TRBV7-8; j_gene: TRBJ2-7; CDR3aa: ASSLEGGTYEQY
v_gene: TRBV30; j_gene: TRBJ2-2; CDR3aa: AWKSVTTGAGELF
v_gene: TRBV2; j_gene: TRBJ2-5; CDR3aa: ASSVSPIQETQY
v_gene: TRBV28; j_gene: TRBJ2-4; CDR3aa: ASSPAGHRKNIQY
v_gene: TRBV6-5; j_gene: TRBJ2-5; CDR3aa: ASSYKGDSRTWGTQY
v_gene: TRBV24-1; j_gene: TRBJ2-1; CDR3aa: ATAPKTSGRRGNEQF
v_gene: TRBV29-1; j_gene: TRBJ1-1; CDR3aa: SGTENTEAF
v_gene: TRBV11-2; j_gene: TRBJ2-7; CDR3aa: ASSYISEQY
v_gene: TRBV27; j_gene: TRBJ1-1; CDR3aa: ASSLRQGAMNTEAF